This paragraph covers one T cell receptor beta chain sequence. Per the authors' pipeline: Nucleated cell number was recorded as an estimate derived from reference gene primer amplification. TCRdb's copy holds only in-frame clones and misses some; the assay was immunoSEQ multiplex PCR. Clone size and V and J calls were adopted from that table, with D and trimming inferred from the DNA. The table has about 160,000 clones, around 85% seen once. This record comes from a study of blood T cell repertoires in COVID-19. Study-level information: T cells, B-cell-depleted T cells, or PBMCs supplied cDNA or gDNA.

This CDR3 comprises 17 residues. Germline CDR1 and CDR2: ENHRY and SYGVKD. The ends were cut back, 5 bases at V and 0 bases at J, with 19 bases in the middle. Sequenced: peripheral blood. This receptor was taken from a man aged 60-69 years with active or convalescent COVID-19. The chain links TRBV10-3 to TRBJ1-1, with D possibly TRBD1 on 6 matching bases. CDR3 DNA: TGTGCCATCAGTTTTTCAGGGACACAAGTAGTGAACACTGAAGCTTTCTTT. Protein sequence: CAISFSGTQVVNTEAFF.